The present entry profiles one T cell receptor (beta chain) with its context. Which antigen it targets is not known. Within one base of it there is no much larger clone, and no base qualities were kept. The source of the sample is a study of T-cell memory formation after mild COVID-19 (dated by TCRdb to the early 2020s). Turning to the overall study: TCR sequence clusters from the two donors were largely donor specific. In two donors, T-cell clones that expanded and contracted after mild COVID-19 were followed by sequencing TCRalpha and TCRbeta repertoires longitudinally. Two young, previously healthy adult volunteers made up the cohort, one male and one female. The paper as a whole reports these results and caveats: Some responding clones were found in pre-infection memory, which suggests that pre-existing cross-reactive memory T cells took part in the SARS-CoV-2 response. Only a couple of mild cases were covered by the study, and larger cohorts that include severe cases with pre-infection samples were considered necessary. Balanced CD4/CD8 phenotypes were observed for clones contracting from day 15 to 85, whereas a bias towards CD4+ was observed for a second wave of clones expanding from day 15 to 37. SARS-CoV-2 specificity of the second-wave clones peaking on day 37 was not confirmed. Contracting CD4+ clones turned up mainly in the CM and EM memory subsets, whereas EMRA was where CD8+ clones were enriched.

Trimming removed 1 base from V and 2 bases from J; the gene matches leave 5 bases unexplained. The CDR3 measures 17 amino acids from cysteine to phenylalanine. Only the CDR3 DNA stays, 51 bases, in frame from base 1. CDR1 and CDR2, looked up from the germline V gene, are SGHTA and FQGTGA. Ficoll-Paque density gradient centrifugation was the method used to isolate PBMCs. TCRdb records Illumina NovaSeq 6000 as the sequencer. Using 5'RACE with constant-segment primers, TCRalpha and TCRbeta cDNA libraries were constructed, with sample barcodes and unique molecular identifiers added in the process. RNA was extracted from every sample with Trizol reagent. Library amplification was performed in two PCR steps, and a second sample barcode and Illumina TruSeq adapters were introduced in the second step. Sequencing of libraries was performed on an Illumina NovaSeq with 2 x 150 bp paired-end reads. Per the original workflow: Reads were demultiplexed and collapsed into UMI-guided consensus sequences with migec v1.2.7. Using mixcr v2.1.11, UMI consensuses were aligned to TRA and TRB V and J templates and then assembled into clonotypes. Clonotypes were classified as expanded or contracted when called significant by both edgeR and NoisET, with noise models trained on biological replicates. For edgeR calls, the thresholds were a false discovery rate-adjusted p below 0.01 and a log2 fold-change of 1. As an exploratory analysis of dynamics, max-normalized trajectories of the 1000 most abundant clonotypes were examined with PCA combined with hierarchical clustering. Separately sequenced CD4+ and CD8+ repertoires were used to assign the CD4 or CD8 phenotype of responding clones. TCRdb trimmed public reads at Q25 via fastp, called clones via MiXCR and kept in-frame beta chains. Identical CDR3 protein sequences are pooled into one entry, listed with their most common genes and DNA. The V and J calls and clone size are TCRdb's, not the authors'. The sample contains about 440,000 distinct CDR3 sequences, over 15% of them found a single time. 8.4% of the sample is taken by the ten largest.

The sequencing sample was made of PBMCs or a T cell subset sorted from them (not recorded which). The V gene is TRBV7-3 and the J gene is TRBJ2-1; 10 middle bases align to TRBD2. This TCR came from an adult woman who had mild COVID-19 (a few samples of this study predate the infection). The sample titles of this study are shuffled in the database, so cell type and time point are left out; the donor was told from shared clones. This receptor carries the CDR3 CASSLRGGTSAYNEQFF. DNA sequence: TGTGCCAGCAGCTTAAGGGGAGGGACTAGCGCCTACAATGAGCAGTTCTTC.